A selection of T cell receptor beta chains follows, all from one sample in a study of response to subunit inactivated influenza vaccine. MiXCR was run by TCRdb on the RT-PCR reads, yielding one entry per CDR3 protein. This sample has almost 600,000 distinct CDR3 sequences; approximately 14% occur once, and the top ten carry 11%. The sequencing here drew on PBMCs from blood, taken roughly 12 days after vaccination. The receptors here all came from a man aged 50 to 60 who received an inactivated influenza vaccine. Each CDR3 is given with its conserved first and last residue. D genes are given only for firm matches. Rows give clone size only sometimes, using once, few, many, or a class for an expanded clone.

size,D,J,V,DNA,CDR3
few,TRBD1,TRBJ1-1,TRBV20-1,TGCAGTGCTGGGACAGGGGAAAACACTGAAGCTTTCTTT,CSAGTGENTEAFF
-,-,TRBJ1-5,TRBV6-2/TRBV6-3,TGTGCCAGCACCCCGGGGGGAGGCAATCAGCCCCAGCATTTT,CASTPGGGNQPQHF
few,TRBD2,TRBJ2-5,TRBV7-8,TGTGCCAGCAGCCCCGGTTTTCTAGCGGGAGCAGAGACCCAGTACTTC,CASSPGFLAGAETQYF
few,-,TRBJ2-3,TRBV12-3/TRBV12-4,TGTGCCAGCAGCCGAAACTCGGCTTCGCAGTATTTT,CASSRNSASQYF
few,TRBD1,TRBJ2-1,TRBV7-9,TGTGCCAGCAGCTGGACAGGGTCCTACAATGAGCAGTTCTTC,CASSWTGSYNEQFF
few,-,TRBJ2-1,TRBV18,TGTGCCAGCTCACCTTCACTTAGCTCCTACAATGAGCAGTTCTTC,CASSPSLSSYNEQFF
few,-,TRBJ2-7,TRBV27,TGTGCCAGCAGTTATTACGAGCAGTACTTC,CASSYYEQYF
few,-,TRBJ2-2,TRBV14,TGTGCCAGCAGCCAATGGTATGGGGTTGGCACCGGGGAGCTGTTTTTT,CASSQWYGVGTGELFF
-,-,TRBJ1-1,TRBV6-2/TRBV6-3,TGTGCCAGCTTGGACGGTTACACTGAAGCTTTCTTT,CASLDGYTEAFF
few,-,TRBJ2-7,TRBV18,TGTGCCAGCTCACCTCAGTCGCTGGAAGGGTACGAGCAGTACTTC,CASSPQSLEGYEQYF
many,-,TRBJ1-6,TRBV28,TGTGCCACCAAAGATTATAATTCACCCCTCCACTTT,CATKDYNSPLHF
many,-,TRBJ2-7,TRBV10-3,TGTGCCATCAGCCCGGACTTCTACGAGCAGTACTTC,CAISPDFYEQYF
few,TRBD1,TRBJ1-2,TRBV24-1,TGTGCCACCAGTAAGGGACAGGGGAATGGCTACACCTTC,CATSKGQGNGYTF
-,TRBD1,TRBJ1-2,TRBV4-1,TGCGCCAGCAGCCTAGGAGGGGGCTCTAACTATGGCTACACCTTC,CASSLGGGSNYGYTF
once,-,TRBJ2-2,TRBV24-1,TGTGCCACCAGTTCCTGGGAGGTAGCCGGGGAGCTGTTTTTT,CATSSWEVAGELFF
many,TRBD1,TRBJ1-1,TRBV24-1,TGTGCCACCAGTGAGCCCGGGACAGGGGGCCTAGACACTGAAGCTTTCTTT,CATSEPGTGGLDTEAFF
few,-,TRBJ1-5,TRBV7-8,TGTGCCAGCAGCTTAGTCAGGGGTCAGCCCCAGCATTTT,CASSLVRGQPQHF
many,TRBD1,TRBJ1-1,TRBV29-1,TGCAGCGTTGATGGTCTCAGGGGGCGTACTGAAGCTTTCTTT,CSVDGLRGRTEAFF
few,-,TRBJ2-7,TRBV24-1,TGTGCCACCAGTTCTCCAGGGGACGGGTACGAGCAGTACTTC,CATSSPGDGYEQYF
many,-,TRBJ2-1,TRBV20-1,TGCAGTGCTAGGGATAAGTCTTCCTACAATGAGCAGTTCTTC,CSARDKSSYNEQFF
few,-,TRBJ1-1,TRBV7-9,TGTGCCAGCAGCTTTACACAGATGAACACTGAAGCTTTCTTT,CASSFTQMNTEAFF
-,-,TRBJ1-2,TRBV20-1,TGCAGTGCTCCCTTGACTTCAAGGGGAAATAACTATGGCTACACCTTC,CSAPLTSRGNNYGYTF
-,-,TRBJ1-2,TRBV4-1,TGCGCCAGCAGCCAAGAAACAGGACCCTATGGCTACACCTTC,CASSQETGPYGYTF
many,-,TRBJ1-1,TRBV4-1,TGCGCCAGCAGCCAAGGCTACAGAAACACTGAAGCTTTCTTT,CASSQGYRNTEAFF
-,-,TRBJ2-7,TRBV4-3,TGCGCCAGCAGCCAAGAATCGATGTCACAGGCTTACGAGCAGTACTTC,CASSQESMSQAYEQYF
few,-,TRBJ2-2,TRBV20-1,TGCAGTGCTAGGGCGGTGCGGGAGAACACCGGGGAGCTGTTTTTT,CSARAVRENTGELFF
-,-,TRBJ2-3,TRBV6-5,TGTGCCAGCAGTTACGGAGGTAGTGGGGTCGGTACGCAGTATTTT,CASSYGGSGVGTQYF
-,TRBD2,TRBJ2-4,TRBV6-2/TRBV6-3,TGTGCCAGCAGTAAGCTAGCGGGAGCCAAAAACATTCAGTACTTC,CASSKLAGAKNIQYF
once,-,TRBJ1-6,TRBV20-1,TGCAGTGCTGCACGGCTCCGGACCTATAATTCACCCCTCCACTTT,CSAARLRTYNSPLHF
-,TRBD1,TRBJ2-1,TRBV5-1,TGCGCCAGCAGCCCGACAGGGTACACCTACAATGAGCAGTTCTTC,CASSPTGYTYNEQFF
-,-,TRBJ2-1,TRBV30,TGTGCCTGGAGTGTAGGGAGCGGTAGCTCCTACAATGAGCAGTTCTTC,CAWSVGSGSSYNEQFF
many,-,TRBJ2-7,TRBV5-5,TGTGCCAGCAGCCCCGACTGGGGAAGGAGCGAGCAGTACTTC,CASSPDWGRSEQYF
few,-,TRBJ2-2,TRBV20-1,TGCAGTGCTAGCATCGGGACGAACACCGGGGAGCTGTTTTTT,CSASIGTNTGELFF
few,-,TRBJ1-2,TRBV5-1,TGCGCCAGGGGTCTGTGGGCCCGGGGCTATGGCTACACCTTC,CARGLWARGYGYTF
-,-,TRBJ2-7,TRBV6-5,TGTGCCAGCAGTTTCCGAGGGGTTGAGTATGAGCAGTACTTC,CASSFRGVEYEQYF
-,-,TRBJ1-5,TRBV27,TGTGCCAGCAGTCTCAATATGGATCAGCCCCAGCATTTT,CASSLNMDQPQHF
-,-,TRBJ2-6,TRBV3-1,TGTGCCAGCAGCCAAGGCCTTAAGGCTAATGGGGCCAACGTCCTGACTTTC,CASSQGLKANGANVLTF
-,-,TRBJ2-5,TRBV12-3/TRBV12-4,TGTGCCAGCAGTTTATGGGGTTCGAGCGAGACCCAGTACTTC,CASSLWGSSETQYF
many,TRBD1,TRBJ1-6,TRBV7-2,TGTGCCAGCAGCCAGACAGGGAATAATTCACCCCTCCACTTT,CASSQTGNNSPLHF
few,-,TRBJ2-3,TRBV20-1,TGCAGTGCTAGACTTTTACGGGGCGGGCAGTATTTT,CSARLLRGGQYF
few,TRBD1,TRBJ1-2,TRBV5-1,TGCGCCAGCAGGAAGACAGGGCAGGATGGCTACACCTTC,CASRKTGQDGYTF
-,TRBD2,TRBJ2-7,TRBV5-1,TGCGCCAGCAGCTTGGTTGAGGGAGGGCCACGCGAGCAGTACTTC,CASSLVEGGPREQYF
-,-,TRBJ2-2,TRBV6-5,TGTGCCAGCAGTTACGGGACACCGAACACCGGGGAGCTGTTTTTT,CASSYGTPNTGELFF